The source of this TCR beta chain is a study of follicular helper T cells after annual influenza vaccination. The table came from immunoSEQ multiplex PCR; TCRdb's copy has only in-frame clones and leaves some out. The sample lists approximately 30,000 clones, about four fifths seen once, with about 1.2% in the top ten. Described time point: 2014-2015 season, pre-vaccination. The clonotype originates from an adult who received the influenza vaccine. Sequenced here: CXCR5+ CD38- circulating T follicular helper cells from blood, sampled on the day of influenza vaccination. Sample subset: circulating Tfh, non-naive CD4+CXCR5+PD-1+ (ICOS+CD38+ or ICOS-CD38-).

The CDR3 DNA sequence: TGTGCCAGTAGCGCGACTAGCGGGGGAAGTAAAAACATTCAGTACTTC. Amino acid sequence: CASSATSGGSKNIQYF. The V and J genes are TRBV19 and TRBJ2-4, with 12 bases fitting TRBD2. Losses at the gene ends were 6 bases for V and 4 bases for J; bases not matched to a gene: 7. This CDR3 is built from 16 residues. Germline CDR1 and CDR2: LNHDA and SQIVND (reference sequence).